The rows below give T cell receptor beta chains drawn from one sample of a study of shared clonotypes between healthy human individuals. Produced via immunoSEQ multiplex PCR; TCRdb's table is partial and in-frame only. The table lists under 1,100,000 clones, 75% to 80% of them singletons. The sample was memory CD4+ T cells from PBMCs. These receptors originate from a man between 18 and 35 years old in good health. Some clones in this sample may be carry-over from other donors' samples. Each CDR3 is given with its conserved first and last residue. Each record gives: V gene, D gene, J gene, clone size, CDR3 protein, CDR3 DNA. The D gene is left open where the match is weak. Size is omitted from some rows. Given values are once, few, many or a class for expanded clones.

TRBV6-6	.	TRBJ1-1	.	CASSYGGVPNTEAFF	TGTGCCAGCAGTTACGGGGGGGTCCCAAACACTGAAGCTTTCTTT
TRBV6-5	.	TRBJ1-1	.	CASSDPGDTEAFF	TGTGCCAGCAGCGACCCGGGGGACACTGAAGCTTTCTTT
TRBV27	.	TRBJ1-5	.	CASSFGRKIEGNQPQHF	TGTGCCAGCAGTTTTGGCAGAAAAATAGAAGGCAATCAGCCCCAGCATTTT
TRBV6-5	TRBD2	TRBJ2-7	.	CASRSTGTSGYEQYF	TGTGCCAGCAGGTCTACCGGGACTAGCGGCTACGAGCAGTACTTC
TRBV18	TRBD1	TRBJ2-1	.	CASSEGTGKINEQFF	TGTGCCAGCTCGGAGGGGACAGGGAAAATCAATGAGCAGTTCTTC
TRBV30	TRBD1	TRBJ2-7	.	CAWSPRDRSTYEQYF	TGTGCCTGGAGTCCCCGGGACAGGTCGACCTACGAGCAGTACTTC
TRBV5-5	.	TRBJ2-2	few	CASSLSLGTVTGELFF	TGTGCCAGCAGCTTGAGCCTGGGCACGGTCACCGGGGAGCTGTTTTTT
TRBV29-1	TRBD1	TRBJ1-1	.	CSAATGTAVTEAFF	TGCAGCGCCGCCACCGGGACAGCGGTAACCGAAGCTTTCTTT
TRBV5-6	.	TRBJ1-1	.	CASSLRVTWRTEAFF	TGTGCCAGCAGCTTGCGGGTGACCTGGAGAACTGAAGCTTTCTTT
TRBV30	TRBD1	TRBJ2-7	few	CAWAPGGVTYEQYF	TGTGCCTGGGCCCCAGGGGGCGTTACCTACGAGCAGTACTTC
TRBV5-1	.	TRBJ2-1	once	CASSGGGTKYNEQFF	TGCGCCAGCAGCGGGGGCGGGACTAAGTACAATGAGCAGTTCTTC
TRBV6-1	.	TRBJ1-1	many	CASNSVERGTEAFF	TGTGCCAGCAATTCGGTAGAAAGGGGAACTGAAGCTTTCTTT
TRBV5-1	TRBD2	TRBJ2-7	.	CASSLNWGTSGYEQYF	TGCGCCAGCAGCTTGAATTGGGGGACTAGCGGCTACGAGCAGTACTTC
TRBV4-1	.	TRBJ1-3	.	CASSQEGQGIGNTIYF	TGCGCCAGCAGCCAAGAGGGGCAGGGAATTGGAAACACCATATATTTT
TRBV11-2	TRBD2	TRBJ2-3	.	CASSPRAGGGTDTQYF	TGTGCCAGCAGCCCCCGAGCGGGAGGAGGCACAGATACGCAGTATTTT
TRBV28	TRBD1	TRBJ1-1	.	CASSEIYRGRKAFF	TGTGCCAGCAGTGAAATTTACAGGGGGCGAAAAGCTTTCTTT
TRBV5-4	.	TRBJ2-2	once	CASSYRQPGHTGELFF	TGTGCCAGCAGCTACCGACAGCCCGGACACACCGGGGAGCTGTTTTTT
TRBV5-1	TRBD2	TRBJ2-1	many	CASSLVASGALDEQFF	TGCGCCAGCAGCTTGGTGGCTAGCGGGGCCCTTGATGAGCAGTTCTTC
TRBV5-1	TRBD1	TRBJ2-3	.	CASSYGQGPDTQYF	TGCGCCAGCAGCTACGGACAGGGCCCAGATACGCAGTATTTT
TRBV2	.	TRBJ1-2	.	CASSPLEGNGYTF	TGTGCCAGCAGCCCTCTGGAGGGTAATGGCTACACCTTC
TRBV28	.	TRBJ1-5	once	CASSFLRTRILNQPQHF	TGTGCCAGCAGTTTCTTAAGGACACGGATTCTGAATCAGCCCCAGCATTTT
TRBV21-1	.	TRBJ1-1	.	CASSKGKTGDRTFF	TGTGCCAGCAGCAAAGGGAAGACAGGGGATAGGACTTTCTTT
TRBV7-3	.	TRBJ2-6	.	CASSDGGSGANVLTF	TGTGCCAGCAGCGACGGAGGCTCTGGGGCCAACGTCCTGACTTTC
TRBV28	.	TRBJ1-4	.	CASSFLDGHNEKLFF	TGTGCCAGCAGTTTCCTGGACGGACATAATGAAAAACTGTTTTTT
TRBV11-2	TRBD1	TRBJ1-6	.	CASSISPGQGNSPLHF	TGTGCCAGCAGCATCTCTCCGGGACAGGGGAATTCACCCCTCCACTTT
TRBV2	TRBD2	TRBJ2-2	once	CASLLAGGPTGELFF	TGTGCCAGCTTACTAGCGGGAGGGCCAACAGGGGAGCTGTTTTTT
TRBV6-5	.	TRBJ2-4	.	CASSYASRGAKNIQYF	TGTGCCAGCAGTTACGCTAGTCGGGGGGCGAAAAACATTCAGTACTTC
TRBV4-1	.	TRBJ2-1	.	CASSHPTYEQFF	TGCGCCAGCAGCCATCCCACCTATGAGCAGTTCTTC
TRBV11-2	.	TRBJ2-7	few	CASSTYRDPVPYEQYF	TGTGCCAGCAGCACTTACCGGGACCCGGTCCCCTACGAGCAGTACTTC
TRBV27	TRBD2	TRBJ2-1	.	CASSLSASGRWNEQFF	TGTGCCAGCAGTTTATCGGCTAGCGGGAGGTGGAATGAGCAGTTCTTC
TRBV12-5	.	TRBJ1-1	.	CASAIQPNTEAFF	TGTGCTAGTGCAATACAGCCGAACACTGAAGCTTTCTTT
TRBV25-1	TRBD1	TRBJ1-1	.	CASSPLGTGVNTEAFF	TGTGCCAGCAGTCCCCTTGGGACAGGGGTGAACACTGAAGCTTTCTTT
TRBV30	TRBD2	TRBJ2-1	.	CAWSQGLAGGLGNEQFF	TGTGCCTGGAGCCAGGGACTAGCGGGAGGGTTGGGAAATGAGCAGTTCTTC
TRBV21-1	.	TRBJ1-2	.	CASSKGTGAVNYGYTF	TGTGCCAGCAGCAAAGGGACAGGGGCGGTTAACTATGGCTACACCTTC
TRBV15	.	TRBJ1-5	.	CATSRDPGGNQPQHF	TGTGCCACCAGCAGAGATCCGGGGGGCAATCAGCCCCAGCATTTT
TRBV18	.	TRBJ2-4	once	CASSPRPAVLAKNIQYF	TGTGCCAGCTCACCACGCCCAGCGGTCCTAGCCAAAAACATTCAGTACTTC
TRBV5-5	.	TRBJ2-3	.	CASSSSVGGESDTQYF	TGTGCCAGCAGCTCCTCGGTCGGGGGCGAGTCAGATACGCAGTATTTT